Ten or more counts support the clone carrying this T cell receptor (beta chain). This sample is part of a study of Graves' ophthalmopathy and Graves' hyperthyroidism. The V end was cut by 0 bases, the J end by 5 bases, with 10 bases between. Germline loops: CDR1 SGHTA, CDR2 FQGTGA. The length of the CDR3 is 14 residues. Amplification targeted the TCR beta CDR3 regions, with RNA transcripts as the source material. First-round RT-PCR with HTBI primers preceded a second-round multiplex PCR. MiXCR, applied by TCRdb to the multiplex PCR reads, yields one record per CDR3 protein. This table holds almost 400,000 distinct CDR3 sequences, 18% found once. Disease in donors with ophthalmopathy had moderate-to-severe activity, CAS ≥3, NOSPECS ≥4 and under 3 months' duration. Diagnoses were established from clinical symptoms, serum thyroxine, TRAb, thyroid ultrasound and orbital computed tomography. Isolation of PBMCs was performed using 9 to 10 ml of fresh peripheral blood.

The genes are TRBV7-3 and TRBJ2-5; TRBD1 might be the D (6 bases). The sequence was collected from a young woman with Graves' ophthalmopathy. Sequenced material: peripheral blood. CDR3 sequence reads: CASSLTWGPETQYF. For the CDR3, the DNA is TGTGCCAGCAGCTTAACTTGGGGGCCGGAGACCCAGTACTTC.